This TCR beta chain comes out of a study of T cell repertoires in cytomegalovirus infection (dated by TCRdb to the late 2010s). Context from the whole study: The peptide stimulations were aimed at well-studied HLA-B-restricted epitopes as well as recently identified HLA-C-restricted CMV epitopes, whose presentation resists viral immunomodulation. Donor HLA type was relevant to the analysis, as public TCR beta signatures indicated carriage of CMV infection together with the matching HLA type. Results the study describes overall, beyond this receptor: The ex vivo response was dominated by HLA-C-restricted CMV-specific TCR beta clonotypes, which also provided the single most frequent clonotype in two of eight donors. Cumulative frequency of public TCR beta family members discriminated carriers of CMV infection plus the relevant HLA type in this cohort and an independent 352-donor cohort.

This clonotype was detected ten times or more. It has no known antigen specificity. No quality values exist for individual bases; no much larger clone is one base distant. V is clipped by 5 bases and J by 0 bases, and the sequence between their germline boundaries is 17 bases long. Taken from cysteine to phenylalanine, the CDR3 has 16 residues. Of the read, only the CDR3 DNA is kept; its 48 bases are in frame from base 1. This sample's treatment or condition label indicates: in vitro stimulation with specific CMV peptide epitopes to enrich CMV-specific T cells. This sample was sequenced with an Illumina HiSeq 1500. TCRdb passed the public sequencing reads through fastp at Q25 and MiXCR, retaining productive beta sequences. Every CDR3 protein is listed once, alongside the most common genes and DNA of its rows. The sample profile shows around 750,000 distinct CDR3 sequences; roughly 33% of them were found once. The top ten clonotypes cover 12% of the sample.

The chain couples TRBV12-3 or TRBV12-4 to TRBJ2-7; the D gene cannot be resolved beyond TRBD1 or TRBD2, each matching 5 bases. The origin of this receptor is a human donor in good health (CMV status not recorded). Some clones in this sample may be carry-over from other donors' samples. This specimen consisted of cultured CD8+ T cells from PBMCs, obtained from culture after CMV antigen stimulation. The sequenced DNA is TGTGCCAGCAGTGGCACGGGGCCTCCGAGCTCCTACGAGCAGTACTTC. Its coded protein is CASSGTGPPSSYEQYF.